The sequence of this T cell receptor beta chain was determined in a study of T cell responses to AZD1222 COVID-19 vaccine. The study's findings and limits: CD4 TCRs linked to vaccination spanned spike, dominating at 160-218 and 743-854.

Germline V CDR1 and CDR2: SNHLY, FYNNEI. V gave up 6 bases and J gave up 3 bases, with 14 bases separating them. The CDR3 extends over 14 amino acids. The assay was immunoSEQ multiplex PCR, and TCRdb's table has in-frame clones only and misses some. The profile covers roughly 170,000 clones, with 85% to 95% appearing a single time and 0.7% to 0.9% taken by the ten largest. A word on this clone: Its target is unknown.

Sequencing used peripheral blood, obtained on day 0 of AZD1222 vaccination. The chain joins TRBV2 to TRBJ1-1; unclear D gene. The source of this sequence is an adult in good health. CDR3 region: CASRIDTGYTEAFF. The CDR3 bases are TGTGCCAGCAGAATAGACACCGGATACACTGAAGCTTTCTTT.